This T cell receptor beta chain is drawn from a study of blood T cell repertoires in COVID-19. Overall study context: Sample material is recorded as cDNA or gDNA derived from T cells, B-cell-depleted T cells, or PBMCs.

The CDR3 is 14 residues long. Germline loops: CDR1 SEHNR, CDR2 FQNEAQ (reference sequence). The ends were cut back, 8 bases at V and 2 bases at J, with 15 bases in the middle. How the authors handled the data: Reference gene primers were amplified, and this amplification served to estimate nucleated cell counts. TCRdb keeps only in-frame clones here, not all; method: immunoSEQ multiplex PCR. The D gene and trimming were derived from the DNA, and the V and J assignments and clone size from that table. The sample holds some 83,000 clones; approximately 81% are singletons and the top ten take 44%. The sample was peripheral blood. The V call is TRBV7-9, the J call TRBJ1-1; D remains ambiguous. The clonotype originates from an elderly man with acute or convalescent COVID-19. CDR3 protein: CASSKSTLNTEAFF. The CDR3 bases are TGTGCCAGCTCTAAATCGACTCTCAACACTGAAGCTTTCTTT. Using reference TRBV7-9 and TRBJ1-1 for the parts outside the CDR3, the full variable domain is DTGVSQNPRHKITKRGQNVTFRCDPISEHNRLYWYRQTLGQGPEFLTYFQNEAQLEKSRLLSDRFSAERPKGSFSTLEIQRTEQGDSAMYLCASSKSTLNTEAFFGQGTRLTVV.